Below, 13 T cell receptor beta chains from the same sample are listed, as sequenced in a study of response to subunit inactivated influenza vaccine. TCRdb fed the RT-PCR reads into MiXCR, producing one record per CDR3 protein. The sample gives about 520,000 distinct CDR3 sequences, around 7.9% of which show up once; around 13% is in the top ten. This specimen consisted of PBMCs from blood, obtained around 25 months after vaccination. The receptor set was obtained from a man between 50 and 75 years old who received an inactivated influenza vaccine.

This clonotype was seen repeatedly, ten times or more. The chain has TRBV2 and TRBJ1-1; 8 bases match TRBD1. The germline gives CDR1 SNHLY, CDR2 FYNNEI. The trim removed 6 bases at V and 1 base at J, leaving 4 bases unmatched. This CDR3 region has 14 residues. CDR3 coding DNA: TGTGCCAGCAGGGTGGACAGGGCGAACACTGAAGCTTTCTTT. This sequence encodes CASRVDRANTEAFF.

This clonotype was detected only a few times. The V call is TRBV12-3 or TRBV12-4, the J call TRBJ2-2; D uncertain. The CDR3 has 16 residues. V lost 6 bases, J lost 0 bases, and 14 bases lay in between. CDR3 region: CASSPFVRTNTGELFF. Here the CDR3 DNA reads TGTGCCAGCAGCCCTTTCGTCAGGACGAACACCGGGGAGCTGTTTTTT.

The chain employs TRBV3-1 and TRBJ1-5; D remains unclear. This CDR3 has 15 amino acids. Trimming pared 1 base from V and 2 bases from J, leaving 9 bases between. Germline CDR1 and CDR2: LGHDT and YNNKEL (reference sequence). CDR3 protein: CASSQGATRNQPQHF. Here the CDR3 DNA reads TGTGCCAGCAGCCAAGGTGCAACCCGCAATCAGCCCCAGCATTTT. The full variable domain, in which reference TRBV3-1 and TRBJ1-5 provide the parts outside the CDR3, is DTAVSQTPKYLVTQMGNDKSIKCEQNLGHDTMYWYKQDSKKFLKIMFSYNNKELIINETVPNRFSPKSPDKAHLNLHINSLELGDSAVYFCASSQGATRNQPQHFGDGTRLSIL.

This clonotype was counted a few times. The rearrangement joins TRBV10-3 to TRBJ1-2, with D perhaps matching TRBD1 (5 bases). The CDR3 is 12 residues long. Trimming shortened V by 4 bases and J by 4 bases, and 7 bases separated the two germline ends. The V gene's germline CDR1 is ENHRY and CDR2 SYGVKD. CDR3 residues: CAISVQGYGYTF. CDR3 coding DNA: TGTGCCATCAGTGTTCAGGGCTATGGCTACACCTTC.

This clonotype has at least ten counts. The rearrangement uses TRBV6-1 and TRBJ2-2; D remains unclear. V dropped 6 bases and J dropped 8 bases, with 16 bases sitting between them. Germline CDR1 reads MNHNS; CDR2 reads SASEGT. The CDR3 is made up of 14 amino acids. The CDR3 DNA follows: TGTGCCAGCAGCCCCCCGGCCCGATGGGGGGAGCTGTTTTTT. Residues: CASSPPARWGELFF.

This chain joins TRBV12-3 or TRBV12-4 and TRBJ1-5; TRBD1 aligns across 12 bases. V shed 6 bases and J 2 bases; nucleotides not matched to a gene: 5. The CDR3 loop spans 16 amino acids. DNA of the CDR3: TGTGCCAGCAGCGGCGGGACAGGGGGCGGCAATCAGCCCCAGCATTTT. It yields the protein CASSGGTGGGNQPQHF.

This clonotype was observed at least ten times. This CDR3 reads CASSQATGAEGEQYF. CDR3 nucleotide sequence: TGTGCCAGCAGCCAAGCGACAGGGGCTGAGGGCGAGCAGTACTTC. The V call is TRBV3-1, the J call TRBJ2-7, with 8 bases aligning to TRBD1. The trim removed 1 base at V and 6 bases at J, leaving 8 bases unmatched. Germline V gene lookup returns CDR1 LGHDT and CDR2 YNNKEL (reference sequence). The CDR3 runs to 15 residues.

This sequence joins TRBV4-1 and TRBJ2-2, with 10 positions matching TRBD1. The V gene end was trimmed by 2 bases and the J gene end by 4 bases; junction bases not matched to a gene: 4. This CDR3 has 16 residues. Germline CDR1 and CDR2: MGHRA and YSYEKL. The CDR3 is CASSQSRTGGTGELFF. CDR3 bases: TGCGCCAGCAGCCAAAGTCGGACAGGGGGCACCGGGGAGCTGTTTTTT.

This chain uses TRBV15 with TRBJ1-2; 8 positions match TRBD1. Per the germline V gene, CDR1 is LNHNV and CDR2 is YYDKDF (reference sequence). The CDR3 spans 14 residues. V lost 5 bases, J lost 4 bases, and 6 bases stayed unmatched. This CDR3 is CATSPDRVSYGYTF. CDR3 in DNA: TGTGCCACCAGCCCGGACAGGGTATCCTATGGCTACACCTTC.

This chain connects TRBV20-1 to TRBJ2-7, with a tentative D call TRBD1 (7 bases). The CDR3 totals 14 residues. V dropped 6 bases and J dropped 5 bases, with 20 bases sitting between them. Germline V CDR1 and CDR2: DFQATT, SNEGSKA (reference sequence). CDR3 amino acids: CSAPSPGGFDEQYF. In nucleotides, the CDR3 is TGCAGTGCCCCCTCCCCAGGGGGGTTCGACGAGCAGTACTTC.

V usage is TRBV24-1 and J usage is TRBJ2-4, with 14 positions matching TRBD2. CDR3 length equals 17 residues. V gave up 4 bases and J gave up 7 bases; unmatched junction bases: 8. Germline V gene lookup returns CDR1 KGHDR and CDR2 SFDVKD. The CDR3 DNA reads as TGTGCCACCAGTGACCCCGGGACTAGCGGGAGAGGGAACATTCAGTACTTC. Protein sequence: CATSDPGTSGRGNIQYF.

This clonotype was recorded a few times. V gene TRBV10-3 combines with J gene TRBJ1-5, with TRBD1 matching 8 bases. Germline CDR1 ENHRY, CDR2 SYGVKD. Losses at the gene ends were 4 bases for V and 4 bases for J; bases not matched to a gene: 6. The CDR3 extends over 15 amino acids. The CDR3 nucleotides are TGTGCCATCAGTGTGGACCAGGGGGCTAATCAGCCCCAGCATTTT. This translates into CAISVDQGANQPQHF.

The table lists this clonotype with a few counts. CDR3 amino acids: CASSGTGGNYEQYF. The CDR3, as DNA: TGTGCCAGCAGTGGGACAGGGGGAAACTACGAGCAGTACTTC. This rearrangement joins TRBV12-3 or TRBV12-4 to TRBJ2-7; TRBD1 matches 11 bases. The CDR3 sequence is 14 residues long. V lost 5 bases to trimming and J lost 3 bases; unmatched junction nucleotides: 3.